Described below is a single TCR beta chain sequence and its context. This specimen belongs to a study of blood T cell repertoires in COVID-19. Across the study: Whether acute or convalescent, the COVID-19 samples came from the United States, Italy and Spain.

CDR1 and CDR2 from the germline V gene are SGHRS and YFSETQ. The CDR3 covers 14 residues. The junction had 1 base not matched to a gene; V was cut back by 1 base and J by 5 bases. The assay was immunoSEQ multiplex PCR, and TCRdb's table has in-frame clones only and misses some. The sample shows 150,000 to 200,000 clones, 86% of them seen only once. This TCR was recovered from a woman older than 75 in a cohort sampled during active or convalescent COVID-19. Sequenced sample: peripheral blood. The genes are TRBV5-1 and TRBJ1-3; 9 nucleotides line up with TRBD1. CDR3 nucleotide sequence: TGCGCCAGCAGCTTGACAGGGGGCCGAAACACCATATATTTT. Its translation is CASSLTGGRNTIYF.